Presented here are 14 T cell receptor beta chains from one specimen sequenced in a study of OX40 agonist ivuxolimab in advanced cancers. Produced via immunoSEQ multiplex PCR; TCRdb's table is partial and in-frame only. The table lists roughly 80,000 clones, less than 85% of them singletons. This specimen was CD4+ or CD8+ T cells sorted from blood, taken in a trial of the OX40 agonist ivuxolimab. The receptors stem from an adult with an advanced solid tumor such as melanoma, head and neck, liver or kidney cancer.

V gene TRBV5-4 combines with J gene TRBJ1-6; possible D gene TRBD1, 5 bases. This CDR3 has 14 amino acids. Germline V gives CDR1 SGHNT, CDR2 YYREEE (reference sequence). Trimming stripped 4 bases from V and 7 bases from J, with 12 bases between. The CDR3 region has the DNA TGTGCCAGCAGCCCCGATGGGGGGAATTCACCCCTCCACTTT. Amino acid sequence: CASSPDGGNSPLHF.

The chain joins TRBV6-5 to TRBJ1-5; D call uncertain. Per the germline V gene, CDR1 is MNHEY and CDR2 is SVGAGI. Deletions cut 2 bases from V and 11 bases from J, with 10 bases between. CDR3 length equals 12 residues. CDR3 sequence (DNA): TGTGCCAGCAGTTACGCTGCCGTAGCCCAGCATTTT. Translating gives CASSYAAVAQHF.

The gene calls are TRBV7-8 and TRBJ1-4; 8 bases align to TRBD1. Germline values: CDR1 SGHVS, CDR2 FQNEAQ. Germline trimming cut 5 bases from V and 8 bases from J; bases unmatched to any gene: 7. This CDR3 is built from 14 residues. DNA of the CDR3: TGTGCCAGCAGCCTCCAGGGGGCTTGGGAAAAACTGTTTTTT. Its translation is CASSLQGAWEKLFF.

The gene calls are TRBV25-1 and TRBJ1-1, with D possibly TRBD1 on 6 matching bases. V lost 5 bases, J lost 8 bases, and 15 bases lay in between. The CDR3 spans 13 residues. Germline values: CDR1 MGHDK, CDR2 SYGVNS. CDR3 protein: CASSSQTGKEAFF. CDR3 in DNA: TGTGCCAGCAGTTCCCAGACAGGAAAAGAAGCTTTCTTT.

The chain joins TRBV7-9 to TRBJ1-2; D not resolved. This CDR3 region has 12 residues. The germline V and J ends were trimmed by 0 bases and 6 bases, with 5 bases remaining between them. Per germline, CDR1 SEHNR and CDR2 FQNEAQ (reference sequence). This CDR3 is CASSLADHGYTF. CDR3 nucleotide sequence: TGTGCCAGCAGCTTAGCGGATCATGGCTACACCTTC.

This rearrangement joins TRBV11-3 to TRBJ2-2, with 10 bases matching TRBD1. Germline V lookup: CDR1 SGHNT, CDR2 YENEEA. The CDR3 consists of 14 residues. The V and J ends lost 5 bases and 7 bases, in that order; junction bases with no gene match: 4. CDR3 amino acids: CASSTTGGYGELFF. Written as DNA, the CDR3 is TGTGCCAGCAGCACGACAGGGGGCTACGGGGAGCTGTTTTTT.

The genes are TRBV30 and TRBJ1-1, with D maybe TRBD1 (5 bases). This CDR3 has 14 residues. The V end was cut by 3 bases, the J end by 1 base, with 12 bases between. Per the germline V gene, CDR1 is GTSNPN and CDR2 is SVGIG (reference sequence). The CDR3, as DNA: TGTGCCTGGAGCGCCGTTAGGGGGAACACTGAAGCTTTCTTT. Translated, it gives CAWSAVRGNTEAFF.

The chain links TRBV5-4 to TRBJ2-7; TRBD1 aligns across 8 bases. The CDR3 is 14 amino acids. CDR1 is SGHNT and CDR2 is YYREEE in the germline V gene (reference sequence). V dropped 1 base and J dropped 7; count of bases not matched to a gene: 7. The CDR3 protein is CASSLLQGAGEQYF. CDR3 sequence (DNA): TGTGCCAGCAGCTTGTTGCAGGGGGCGGGGGAGCAGTACTTC.

The V call is TRBV13, the J call TRBJ2-3; unclear D gene. V was shortened by 8 bases and J by 6 bases, with 12 bases between the two germline ends. CDR3 length equals 12 residues. Germline CDR1 is PRHDT and CDR2 is FYEKMQ (reference sequence). In DNA form, the CDR3 reads TGTGCCAGCTCCCTCGGGTTGGATACGCAGTATTTT. Encoded protein: CASSLGLDTQYF.

V gene TRBV2 combines with J gene TRBJ2-7; D possibly matches TRBD1 or TRBD2 (5 bases each). V dropped 6 bases and J dropped 0 bases, with 12 bases sitting between them. The CDR3 is made up of 14 amino acids. Germline CDR1 is SNHLY and CDR2 is FYNNEI. The CDR3, as DNA: TGTGCCAGCAGGACCGGGGCGAGCTCCTACGAGCAGTACTTC. This gives the protein CASRTGASSYEQYF. Supplemented by reference TRBV2 and TRBJ2-7, the full variable domain reads EPEVTQTPSHQVTQMGQEVILRCVPISNHLYFYWYRQILGQKVEFLVSFYNNEISEKSEIFDDQFSVERPDGSNFTLKIRSTKLEDSAMYFCASRTGASSYEQYFGPGTRLTVT.

The CDR3 region has the DNA TGTGCCAGCAGCCCCTCGGGGGGCTCGAGCTCCTACAATGAGCAGTTCTTC. Translating gives CASSPSGGSSSYNEQFF. The J gene is TRBJ2-1, the V gene TRBV9; TRBD2 is a possible D gene (7 bases). V was shortened by 4 bases and J by 0 bases, with 17 bases between the two germline ends. The germline CDR1 and CDR2 sequences are SGDLS and YYNGEE. The CDR3 is made up of 17 amino acids.

The chain recombines TRBV19 with TRBJ2-5; TRBD2 might be the D (7 bases). Gene TRBJ2-7 matches the end of the DNA better, so the J call may be wrong. The CDR3 spans 14 residues. Germline V gives CDR1 LNHDA, CDR2 SQIVND (reference sequence). The CDR3 here is CASRPGGGIPEQYF. CDR3 DNA: TGTGCCAGTAGGCCGGGCGGGGGCATCCCCGAGCAGTACTTC.

This clone appeared a few times. The rearrangement links TRBV7-9 to TRBJ2-5, with 8 bases aligning to TRBD1. Germline values: CDR1 SEHNR, CDR2 FQNEAQ (reference sequence). With V trimmed by 4 bases and J by 4 bases, 2 bases remained unmatched. The CDR3 has 13 residues. The CDR3 loop is CASSSRGPETQYF. The DNA of the CDR3 is TGTGCCAGCAGCTCCAGGGGGCCAGAGACCCAGTACTTC.

This rearrangement joins TRBV25-1 to TRBJ1-1; the D gene is possibly TRBD1 (5 bases). The CDR3 has 14 amino acids. Trimming cost V 6 bases and J 1 base, with 12 bases left between them. Germline values: CDR1 MGHDK, CDR2 SYGVNS. CDR3 loop: CASRTAGGNTEAFF. In DNA form, the CDR3 reads TGTGCCAGCAGGACGGCCGGGGGGAACACTGAAGCTTTCTTT.